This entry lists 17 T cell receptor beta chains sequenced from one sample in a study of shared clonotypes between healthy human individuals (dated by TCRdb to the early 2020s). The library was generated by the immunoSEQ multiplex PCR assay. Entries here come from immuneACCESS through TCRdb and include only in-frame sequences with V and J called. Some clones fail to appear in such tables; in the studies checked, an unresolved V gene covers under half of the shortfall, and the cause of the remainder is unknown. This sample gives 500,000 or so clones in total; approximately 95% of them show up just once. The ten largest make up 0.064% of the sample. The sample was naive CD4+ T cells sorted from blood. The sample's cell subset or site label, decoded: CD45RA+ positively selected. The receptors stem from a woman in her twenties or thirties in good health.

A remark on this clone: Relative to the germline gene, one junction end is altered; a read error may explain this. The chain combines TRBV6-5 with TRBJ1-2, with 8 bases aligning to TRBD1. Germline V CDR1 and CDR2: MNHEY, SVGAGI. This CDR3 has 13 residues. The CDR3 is CASSYSRQGAPAF. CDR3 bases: TGTGCCAGCAGTTACTCGAGGCAGGGGGCCCCCGCCTTC.

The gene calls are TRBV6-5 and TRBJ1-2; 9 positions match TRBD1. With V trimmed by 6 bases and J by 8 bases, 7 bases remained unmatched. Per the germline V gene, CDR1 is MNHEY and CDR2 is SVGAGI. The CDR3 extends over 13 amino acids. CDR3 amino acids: CASSPGQGRGYTF. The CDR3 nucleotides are TGTGCCAGCAGCCCGGGACAGGGCAGAGGCTACACCTTC.

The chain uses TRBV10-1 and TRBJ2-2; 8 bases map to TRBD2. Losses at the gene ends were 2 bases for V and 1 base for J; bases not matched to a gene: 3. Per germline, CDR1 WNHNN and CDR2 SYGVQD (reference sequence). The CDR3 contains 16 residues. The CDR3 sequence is CASSETSGGNTGELFF. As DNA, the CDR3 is TGCGCCAGCAGTGAGACTAGCGGAGGGAACACCGGGGAGCTGTTTTTT.

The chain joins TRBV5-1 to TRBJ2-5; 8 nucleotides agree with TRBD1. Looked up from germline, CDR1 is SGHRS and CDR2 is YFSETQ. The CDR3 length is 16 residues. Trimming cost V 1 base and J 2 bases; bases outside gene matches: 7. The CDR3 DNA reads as TGCGCCAGCAGCTTGTCCTGGACAGGGTCTCAAGAGACCCAGTACTTC. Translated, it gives CASSLSWTGSQETQYF. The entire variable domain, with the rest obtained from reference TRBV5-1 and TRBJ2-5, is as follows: KAGVTQTPRYLIKTRGQQVTLSCSPISGHRSVSWYQQTPGQGLQFLFEYFSETQRNKGNFPGRFSGRQFSNSRSEMNVSTLELGDSALYLCASSLSWTGSQETQYFGPGTRLLVL.

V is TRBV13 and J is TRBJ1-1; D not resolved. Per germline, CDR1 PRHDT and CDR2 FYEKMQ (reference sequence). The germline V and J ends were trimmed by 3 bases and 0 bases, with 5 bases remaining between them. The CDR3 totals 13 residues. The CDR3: CASSFTVNTEAFF. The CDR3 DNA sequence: TGTGCCAGCAGCTTCACGGTGAACACTGAAGCTTTCTTT. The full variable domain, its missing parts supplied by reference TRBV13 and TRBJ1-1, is AAGVIQSPRHLIKEKRETATLKCYPIPRHDTVYWYQQGPGQDPQFLISFYEKMQSDKGSIPDRFSAQQFSDYHSELNMSSLELGDSALYFCASSFTVNTEAFFGQGTRLTVV.

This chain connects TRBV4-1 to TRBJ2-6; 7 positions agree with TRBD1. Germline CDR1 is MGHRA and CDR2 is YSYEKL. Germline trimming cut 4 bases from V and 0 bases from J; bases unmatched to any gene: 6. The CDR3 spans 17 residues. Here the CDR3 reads CASSLRGPPSGANVLTF. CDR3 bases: TGCGCCAGCAGCCTTAGGGGGCCTCCCTCTGGGGCCAACGTCCTGACTTTC.

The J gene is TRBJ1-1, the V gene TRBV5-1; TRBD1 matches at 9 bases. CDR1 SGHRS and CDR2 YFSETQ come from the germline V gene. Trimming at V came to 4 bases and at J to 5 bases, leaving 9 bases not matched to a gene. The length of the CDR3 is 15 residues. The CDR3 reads CASSRGQGSLTEAFF. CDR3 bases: TGCGCCAGCAGCCGGGGACAGGGAAGTTTGACTGAAGCTTTCTTT.

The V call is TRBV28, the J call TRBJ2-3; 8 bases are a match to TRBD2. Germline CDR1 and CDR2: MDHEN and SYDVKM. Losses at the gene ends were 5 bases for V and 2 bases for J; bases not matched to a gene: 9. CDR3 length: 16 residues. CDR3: CASSRVLAAYTDTQYF. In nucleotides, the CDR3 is TGTGCCAGCAGTAGAGTACTAGCGGCGTACACAGATACGCAGTATTTT.

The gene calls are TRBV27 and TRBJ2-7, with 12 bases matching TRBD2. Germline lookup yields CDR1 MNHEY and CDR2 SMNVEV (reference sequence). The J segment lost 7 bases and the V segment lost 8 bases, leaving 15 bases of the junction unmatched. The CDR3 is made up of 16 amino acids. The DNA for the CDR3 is TGTGCCAGCGGATCATTACTAGCGGGAGGTCTGGATGAGCAGTACTTC. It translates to CASGSLLAGGLDEQYF.

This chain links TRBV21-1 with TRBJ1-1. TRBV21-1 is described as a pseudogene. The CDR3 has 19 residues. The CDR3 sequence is CASSKVLYAWGILNTEAFF. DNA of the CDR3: TGTGCCAGCAGCAAAGTTTTATATGCGTGGGGAATACTGAACACTGAAGCTTTCTTT.

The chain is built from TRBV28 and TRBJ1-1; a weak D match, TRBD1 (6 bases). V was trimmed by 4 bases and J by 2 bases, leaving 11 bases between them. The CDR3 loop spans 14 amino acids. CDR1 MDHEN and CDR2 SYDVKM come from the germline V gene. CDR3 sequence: CASSWGARNTEAFF. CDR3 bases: TGTGCCAGCAGTTGGGGGGCGCGTAACACTGAAGCTTTCTTT. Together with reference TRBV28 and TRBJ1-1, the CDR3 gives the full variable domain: DVKVTQSSRYLVKRTGEKVFLECVQDMDHENMFWYRQDPGLGLRLIYFSYDVKMKEKGDIPEGYSVSREKKERFSLILESASTNQTSMYLCASSWGARNTEAFFGQGTRLTVV.

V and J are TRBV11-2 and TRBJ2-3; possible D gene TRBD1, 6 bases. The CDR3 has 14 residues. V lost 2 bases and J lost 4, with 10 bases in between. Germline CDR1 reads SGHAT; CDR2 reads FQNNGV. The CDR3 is CASSLQGIADTQYF. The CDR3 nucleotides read TGTGCCAGCAGCTTACAGGGGATCGCAGATACGCAGTATTTT.

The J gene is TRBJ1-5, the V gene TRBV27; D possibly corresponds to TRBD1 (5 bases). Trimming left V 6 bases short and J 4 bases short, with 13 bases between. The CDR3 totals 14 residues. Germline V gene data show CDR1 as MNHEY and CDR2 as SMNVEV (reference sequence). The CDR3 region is CASRGGTRNQPQHF. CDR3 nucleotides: TGTGCCAGCAGGGGCGGGACCCGTAATCAGCCCCAGCATTTT.

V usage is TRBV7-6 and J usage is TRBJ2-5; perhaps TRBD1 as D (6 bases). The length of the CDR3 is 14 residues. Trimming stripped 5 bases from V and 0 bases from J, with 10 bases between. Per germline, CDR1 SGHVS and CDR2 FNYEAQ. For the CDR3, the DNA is TGTGCCAGCAGCCCCACAGGGAACCAAGAGACCCAGTACTTC. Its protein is CASSPTGNQETQYF.

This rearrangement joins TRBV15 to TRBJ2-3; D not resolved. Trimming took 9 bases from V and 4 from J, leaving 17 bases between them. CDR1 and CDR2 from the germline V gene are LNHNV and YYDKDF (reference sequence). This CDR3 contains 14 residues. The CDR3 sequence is CATSRRLAADTQYF. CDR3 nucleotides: TGTGCCACGAGTCGAAGGTTGGCTGCAGATACGCAGTATTTT.

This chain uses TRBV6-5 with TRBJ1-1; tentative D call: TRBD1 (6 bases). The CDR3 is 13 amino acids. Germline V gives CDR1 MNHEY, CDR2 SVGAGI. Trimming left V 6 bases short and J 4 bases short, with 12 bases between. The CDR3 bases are TGTGCCAGCAGGAAGGGGGGTTCCACTGAAGCTTTCTTT. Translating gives CASRKGGSTEAFF.

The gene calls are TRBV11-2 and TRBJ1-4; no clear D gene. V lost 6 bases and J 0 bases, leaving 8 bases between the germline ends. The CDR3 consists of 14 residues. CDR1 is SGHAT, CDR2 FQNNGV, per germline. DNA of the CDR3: TGTGCCAGCAGTAGACACACAACTAATGAAAAACTGTTTTTT. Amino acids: CASSRHTTNEKLFF.